This TCR beta chain is drawn from a study of cytomegalovirus exposure and HLA in healthy donors. Study as a whole: Genotyping of 398 donors showed that around 85% belonged to the Caucasian-associated ancestry cluster.

Of note for this clone: Its matching antigen is unknown.

General study findings and limits: Later analysis placed DRB1 highest and HLA-C lowest in TCR association rates, which differed by HLA locus. In presence/absence analyses, roughly uniform sequencing depth across donors was assumed. HLA allele associations emerged for roughly 17,000 TCR beta sequences in a later analysis, at 0.05 false discovery rate.

Primers for the PCR totalled 60 Vbeta and 13 Jbeta. Produced via immunoSEQ multiplex PCR; TCRdb's table is partial and in-frame only. Of 110,000 to 150,000 clones in the sample, approximately 9% were seen once. Germline values: CDR1 GTSNPN, CDR2 SVGIG (reference sequence). The CDR3 is 12 residues long. Input material: PBMCs. The sequence derives from a male donor in good health and CMV-seronegative. The chain recombines TRBV30 with TRBJ1-6, with 9 bases fitting TRBD1. This CDR3 is CAWDRANSPLHF. DNA of the CDR3: TGTGCTTGGGACAGGGCTAATTCACCCCTCCACTTT.